The 8 T cell receptor beta chains given below trace back to one sample, sequenced in a study of cytomegalovirus exposure and HLA in healthy donors. Researchers ran the PCR with 60 Vbeta and 13 Jbeta primers. Profiling relied on immunoSEQ multiplex PCR, and the TCRdb table lists in-frame clones only, not all of them. The data hold over 150,000 clones, with 80% to 90% observed a single time. The sequencing input was PBMCs. The receptors here all came from a woman in her thirties in good health and CMV-seropositive.

This clone was detected only once. The CDR3 DNA sequence: TGCGCCAGCAGCATGACTAGCGGGTCTCAAGAGACCCAGTACTTC. It yields the protein CASSMTSGSQETQYF. The chain links TRBV5-1 to TRBJ2-5, with 10 bases identical to TRBD2. J lost 2 bases, V lost 4 bases, and 5 bases had no gene match. Germline V gene data show CDR1 as SGHRS and CDR2 as YFSETQ. The CDR3 covers 15 residues. Together with reference TRBV5-1 and TRBJ2-5, the CDR3 gives the full variable domain: KAGVTQTPRYLIKTRGQQVTLSCSPISGHRSVSWYQQTPGQGLQFLFEYFSETQRNKGNFPGRFSGRQFSNSRSEMNVSTLELGDSALYLCASSMTSGSQETQYFGPGTRLLVL.

The genes are TRBV6-5 and TRBJ1-6; weak D call: TRBD1 (6 bases). CDR1 and CDR2 (germline): MNHEY, SVGAGI. V was pared by 6 bases and J by 5 bases, with 8 bases between. The CDR3 contains 13 residues. CDR3 region: CASRWTDNSPLHF. CDR3 nucleotides: TGTGCCAGCAGGTGGACAGATAATTCACCCCTCCACTTT.

The rearrangement joins TRBV11-2 to TRBJ2-7; perhaps TRBD2 as D (5 bases). The V end lost 9 bases, the J end lost 2 bases, and 20 bases lay between the germline ends. Germline lookup yields CDR1 SGHAT and CDR2 FQNNGV. This CDR3 spans 15 amino acids. CDR3 region: CASRGSDVRAYEQYF. The CDR3 DNA reads TGTGCCAGTAGAGGGAGCGATGTGCGCGCCTACGAGCAGTACTTC.

The chain recombines TRBV7-2 with TRBJ1-1; D remains unclear. This CDR3 region has 14 residues. Trimming removed 2 bases from V and 1 base from J, with 8 bases in between. Looked up from germline, CDR1 is SGHTA and CDR2 is FQGNSA. The CDR3 DNA is TGTGCCAGCAGCTTACTAGCTTCGAACACTGAAGCTTTCTTT. Its protein is CASSLLASNTEAFF.

The rearrangement joins TRBV4-1 to TRBJ2-1, with TRBD2 matching over 13 bases. The CDR3 loop spans 20 amino acids. The trim removed 2 bases at V and 0 bases at J, leaving 10 bases unmatched. The germline V gene has CDR1 MGHRA and CDR2 YSYEKL. The CDR3 is CASSQTSPGLAGSSYNEQFF. The CDR3 bases are TGCGCCAGCAGCCAAACCAGCCCGGGACTAGCGGGGTCCTCCTACAATGAGCAGTTCTTC.

This chain links TRBV10-2 with TRBJ1-2; D gene uncertain. Deletions cut 3 bases from V and 7 bases from J, with 12 bases between. In germline, CDR1 is WSHSY, CDR2 SAAADI. The CDR3 loop spans 13 amino acids. This CDR3 is CASSEVSTGGYTF. CDR3 coding DNA: TGCGCCAGCAGTGAAGTATCCACGGGTGGCTACACCTTC.

The V gene is TRBV11-2, the J gene TRBJ1-3; possible D gene TRBD1, 6 bases. CDR1 is SGHAT, CDR2 FQNNGV, per germline. The CDR3 sequence is 16 residues long. Trimming took off 6 bases at V and 2 bases at J, with 17 bases between the two ends. CDR3 in DNA: TGTGCCAGCAGATCCGTGGGGGGGCGCACTGGAAACACCATATATTTT. Translation gives CASRSVGGRTGNTIYF.

The V and J genes are TRBV6-5 and TRBJ1-3, with TRBD1 as a possible D gene (6 bases). CDR3 length: 14 residues. V lost 4 bases and J 2 bases, leaving 9 bases between the germline ends. Germline CDR1 and CDR2: MNHEY and SVGAGI. The CDR3 loop is CASSSGVTGNTIYF. CDR3 DNA: TGTGCCAGCAGTTCAGGGGTCACTGGAAACACCATATATTTT.